These 15 T cell receptor beta chains were sequenced from one sample in a study of spatial heterogeneity in lung cancer. TCRdb reanalysed the 5' RACE reads using MiXCR and keeps one entry per CDR3 protein. The data show approximately 92,000 distinct CDR3 sequences, with approximately 12% seen just once and roughly 39% held by the top ten. Time point specified: sample taken at primary tumor resection. The study sequenced unsorted whole RNA from tumor, nontumor lung or frozen PBMC. The sample here was PBMCs, taken at surgery. These receptors all come from a male donor with early-stage non-small cell lung cancer.

The rearrangement uses TRBV28 and TRBJ1-1, with TRBD1 matching 8 bases. Germline CDR1 is MDHEN and CDR2 is SYDVKM. V was pared by 6 bases and J by 7 bases, with 10 bases of the junction left unmatched. The CDR3 length is 14 residues. The DNA for the CDR3 is TGTGCCAGCAGCCCCGGACAGGGAGAAGTTGAAGCTTTCTTT. Residues: CASSPGQGEVEAFF. Supplemented by reference TRBV28 and TRBJ1-1, the full variable domain reads DVKVTQSSRYLVKRTGEKVFLECVQDMDHENMFWYRQDPGLGLRLIYFSYDVKMKEKGDIPEGYSVSREKKERFSLILESASTNQTSMYLCASSPGQGEVEAFFGQGTRLTVV.

This clonotype was observed at least ten times. The chain couples TRBV15 to TRBJ1-6, with D unclear. Germline V lookup: CDR1 LNHNV, CDR2 YYDKDF (reference sequence). This CDR3 has 19 amino acids. Trimming left V 0 bases short and J 0 bases short, with 15 bases between. The CDR3: CATSREVVGRSSYNSPLHF. The CDR3 DNA reads TGTGCCACCAGCAGAGAGGTTGTGGGCCGGAGCTCCTATAATTCACCCCTCCACTTT.

This clonotype was seen a few times. The V call is TRBV6-5, the J call TRBJ2-5; 9 nucleotides match TRBD2. The CDR3 loop spans 16 amino acids. In germline, CDR1 is MNHEY, CDR2 SVGAGI. J gave up 5 bases and V 0 bases, and 7 bases lay outside the gene matches. The CDR3, as DNA: TGTGCCAGCAGTTACTCGACGAGCGGGGGGCAGGAGACCCAGTACTTC. This codes for CASSYSTSGGQETQYF.

This clonotype was observed many times. The rearrangement joins TRBV12-3 or TRBV12-4 to TRBJ2-3; D gene unclear. Trimming left V 2 bases short and J 7 bases short, with 13 bases between. This CDR3 spans 14 amino acids. The CDR3 DNA reads TGTGCCAGCAGTTTACCCACCGGTATAAATACGCAGTATTTT. It specifies CASSLPTGINTQYF.

Ten or more counts support this clonotype. The J gene is TRBJ2-7, the V gene TRBV10-3, with TRBD1 identical over 7 bases. The CDR3 contains 14 residues. CDR1 and CDR2 (germline): ENHRY, SYGVKD. The J segment lost 4 bases and the V segment lost 0 bases, leaving 3 bases of the junction unmatched. This chain's CDR3 is CAISESRQGYEQYF. In DNA form, the CDR3 reads TGTGCCATCAGTGAGTCGAGACAGGGTTACGAGCAGTACTTC.

V is TRBV12-3 or TRBV12-4 and J is TRBJ1-2; D might be TRBD1 (6 bases). Between the trimmed V and J ends, which lost 1 base and 0 bases, there was a span of 9 bases. The CDR3 has 15 residues. CDR3: CASSLGGGANYGYTF. CDR3 sequence (DNA): TGTGCCAGCAGTTTAGGAGGGGGAGCTAACTATGGCTACACCTTC.

The V and J genes are TRBV18 and TRBJ2-3; D is uncertain. The CDR3 covers 14 residues. Germline-derived CDR1 and CDR2 are KGHSH and LQKENI. Trimming stripped 6 bases from V and 5 bases from J, with 15 bases between. This CDR3 reads CASSGPLNRDTQYF. DNA for the CDR3: TGTGCCAGCTCCGGCCCATTGAACCGAGATACGCAGTATTTT.

This clonotype was counted ten times or more. V and J are TRBV12-3 or TRBV12-4 and TRBJ2-7; D is unresolved. This CDR3 is built from 11 residues. The V end was cut by 4 bases, the J end by 7 bases, with 8 bases between. For the CDR3, the DNA is TGTGCCAGCAGTTACTCTCGGGAGCAGTACTTC. This encodes CASSYSREQYF.

This clonotype was detected only a few times. This chain uses TRBV3-1 with TRBJ2-3; 9 bases agree with TRBD2. V lost 3 bases, J lost 3 bases, and 7 bases stayed unmatched. This CDR3 comprises 16 residues. Looked up from germline, CDR1 is LGHDT and CDR2 is YNNKEL (reference sequence). The CDR3 DNA follows: TGTGCCAGCAGCCACCTAGGACTAGCGAGTACAGATACGCAGTATTTT. This codes for CASSHLGLASTDTQYF.

This rearrangement joins TRBV27 to TRBJ2-2, with D maybe TRBD1 (5 bases). Deletions cut 10 bases from V and 2 bases from J, with 14 bases between. The CDR3 runs to 14 residues. Germline CDR1 and CDR2: MNHEY and SMNVEV (reference sequence). The CDR3 loop reads CATMGPSNTGELFF. DNA for the CDR3: TGTGCCACCATGGGGCCCAGTAACACCGGGGAGCTGTTTTTT.

This clonotype appeared many times. CDR3 amino acids: CASRLDRGTSYEQYF. The CDR3 nucleotides read TGTGCCAGCAGGCTAGACAGGGGAACCTCCTACGAGCAGTACTTC. This chain connects TRBV12-3 or TRBV12-4 to TRBJ2-7; 8 positions agree with TRBD1. The CDR3 covers 15 residues. Germline trimming cut 6 bases from V and 0 bases from J; bases unmatched to any gene: 7.

This clonotype came up a few times. V is TRBV15 and J is TRBJ2-7; TRBD1 aligns across 7 bases. This CDR3 comprises 15 residues. The junction had 8 bases not matched to a gene; V was cut back by 0 bases and J by 6 bases. CDR1 is LNHNV, CDR2 YYDKDF, per germline (reference sequence). CDR3 DNA sequence: TGTGCCACCAGCAGAGACATAGACAGGGCCCTCGAGCAGTACTTC. Its translation: CATSRDIDRALEQYF. Full variable domain (rest looked up from reference TRBV15 and TRBJ2-7): DAMVIQNPRYQVTQFGKPVTLSCSQTLNHNVMYWYQQKSSQAPKLLFHYYDKDFNNEADTPDNFQSRRPNTSFCFLDIRSPGLGDTAMYLCATSRDIDRALEQYFGPGTRLTVT.

A note on this clonotype: At one end, the junction sequence differs from germline, possibly due to a read error. The chain is built from TRBV13 and TRBJ1-4; D gene uncertain. Germline CDR1 reads PRHDT; CDR2 reads FYEKMQ (reference sequence). The CDR3 is made up of 14 amino acids. The CDR3 sequence is CASSLKASKEKLFF. Written as DNA, the CDR3 is TGTGCCAGCAGCTTAAAGGCCTCTAAGGAAAAACTGTTTTTT.

The chain has TRBV5-1 and TRBJ2-7; D perhaps matches TRBD1 (6 bases). Per germline, CDR1 SGHRS and CDR2 YFSETQ. V was shortened by 0 bases and J by 3 bases, with 10 bases between the two germline ends. This CDR3 region has 14 residues. The DNA of the CDR3 is TGCGCCAGCAGCTTGGAAAGGGGGAACTACGAGCAGTACTTC. It translates to CASSLERGNYEQYF.

The chain recombines TRBV3-1 with TRBJ1-4; D perhaps matches TRBD1 (5 bases). CDR3 length equals 15 residues. V lost 0 bases and J 10 bases, leaving 15 bases between the germline ends. Germline lookup yields CDR1 LGHDT and CDR2 YNNKEL (reference sequence). CDR3 nucleotide sequence: TGTGCCAGCAGCCAAGAAATTGGGGGTCGGGGAAAACTGTTTTTT. Translating gives CASSQEIGGRGKLFF. Filled out from reference TRBV3-1 and TRBJ1-4, the complete variable domain reads DTAVSQTPKYLVTQMGNDKSIKCEQNLGHDTMYWYKQDSKKFLKIMFSYNNKELIINETVPNRFSPKSPDKAHLNLHINSLELGDSAVYFCASSQEIGGRGKLFFGSGTQLSVL.